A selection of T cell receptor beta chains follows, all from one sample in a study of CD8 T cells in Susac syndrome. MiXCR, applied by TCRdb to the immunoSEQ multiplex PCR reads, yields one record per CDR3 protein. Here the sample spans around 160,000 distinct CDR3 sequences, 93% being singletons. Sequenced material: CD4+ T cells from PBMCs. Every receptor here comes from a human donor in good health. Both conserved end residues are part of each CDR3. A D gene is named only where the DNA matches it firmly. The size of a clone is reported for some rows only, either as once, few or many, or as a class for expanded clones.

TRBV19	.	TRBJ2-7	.	TGTGCCAGTAGTATAAGTTTAGGGAACTACGAGCAGTACTTC	CASSISLGNYEQYF
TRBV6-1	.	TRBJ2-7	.	TGTGCCAGCACCAAGTCCTACGAGCAGTACTTC	CASTKSYEQYF
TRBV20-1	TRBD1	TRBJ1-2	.	TGCAGTGCTACAACAGGGGACGGCGGCTACACCTTC	CSATTGDGGYTF
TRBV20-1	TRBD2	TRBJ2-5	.	TGCAGTGCTCATAGCGGGGGCCAAGAGACCCAGTACTTC	CSAHSGGQETQYF
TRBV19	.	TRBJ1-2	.	TGTGCCAGTAGACCAGGATTCCCTAACTATGGCTACACCTTC	CASRPGFPNYGYTF
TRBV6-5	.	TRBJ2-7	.	TGTGCCAGCAGTTACAAGCCCCTCGCGCGGGAGCAGTACTTC	CASSYKPLAREQYF
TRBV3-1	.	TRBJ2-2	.	TGTGCCAGCAGCCAGGACTACCTAGCCGGGGAGCTGTTTTTT	CASSQDYLAGELFF
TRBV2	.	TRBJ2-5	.	TGTGCCAGCCGACCCGGTGGGTGGCAAGAGACCCAGTACTTC	CASRPGGWQETQYF
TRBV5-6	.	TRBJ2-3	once	TGTGCCAGCAGCCCCCCCTGGGGGGCAGATACGCAGTATTTT	CASSPPWGADTQYF
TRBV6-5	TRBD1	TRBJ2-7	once	TGTGCCAGCAGTCGTGGGACAGGGGCCTCCTACGAGCAGTACTTC	CASSRGTGASYEQYF
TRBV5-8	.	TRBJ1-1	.	TGTGCCAGCAGCCTTGGAGGGGCGGGGGCTTCTAAGACTGAAGCTTTCTTT	CASSLGGAGASKTEAFF
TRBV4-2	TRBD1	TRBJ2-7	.	TGTGCCAGCAGCCGCGAAAGACAGGGTGTCTACGAGCAGTACTTC	CASSRERQGVYEQYF
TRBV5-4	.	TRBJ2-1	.	TGTGCCAGCAGCATCGGACCATCCGATGAGCAGTTCTTC	CASSIGPSDEQFF
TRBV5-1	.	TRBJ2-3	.	TGCGCCAGCAGCTTGTTCCCTCCAGATACGCAGTATTTT	CASSLFPPDTQYF
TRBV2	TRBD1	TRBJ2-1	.	TGTGCCAGCAGCCCGGGACAGATCTCCTACAATGAGCAGTTCTTC	CASSPGQISYNEQFF
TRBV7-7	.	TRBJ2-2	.	TGTGCCAGCAGCCCCTACAGGGAGGGGACCGGGGAGCTGTTTTTT	CASSPYREGTGELFF
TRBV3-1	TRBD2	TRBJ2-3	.	TGTGCCAGCAGCCAAGTAGGACTAGCGTCAGATACGCAGTATTTT	CASSQVGLASDTQYF
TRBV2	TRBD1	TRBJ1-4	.	TGTGCCAGCAGACGGGACAGATATGAAAAACTGTTTTTT	CASRRDRYEKLFF
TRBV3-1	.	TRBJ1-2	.	TGTGCCAGCAGACCCGCTGGGGTCGACTATGGCTACACCTTC	CASRPAGVDYGYTF
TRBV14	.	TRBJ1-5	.	TGTGCCAGTCTAAGGACGGGTAGCAATCAGCCCCAGCATTTT	CASLRTGSNQPQHF
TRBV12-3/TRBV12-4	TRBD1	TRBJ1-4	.	TGTGCCAGCAGAAGAAAGACAGGGGTGGTGGATGAAAAACTGTTTTTT	CASRRKTGVVDEKLFF
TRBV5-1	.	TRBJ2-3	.	TGCGCCAGCAGCTTGGCTAGCGTCACAGATACGCAGTATTTT	CASSLASVTDTQYF
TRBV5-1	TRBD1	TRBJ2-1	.	TGCGCCAGCAGCTTGGCGGTGGCGGGACAGGGCAACAATGAGCAGTTCTTC	CASSLAVAGQGNNEQFF
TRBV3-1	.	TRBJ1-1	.	TGTGCCAGCAGCCCGGGTGGGGGTGGCACTGAAGCTTTCTTT	CASSPGGGGTEAFF
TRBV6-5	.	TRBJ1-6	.	TGTGCCAGCAGTTACTCGGTTTCCGACATTCGAAATTCACCCCTCCACTTT	CASSYSVSDIRNSPLHF
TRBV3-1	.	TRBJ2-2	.	TGTGCCAGCAGCCAAACCATCAACACCGGGGAGCTGTTTTTT	CASSQTINTGELFF
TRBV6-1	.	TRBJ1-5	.	TGTGCCAGCAGTGAAGAGGGTGGTAATCAGCCCCAGCATTTT	CASSEEGGNQPQHF
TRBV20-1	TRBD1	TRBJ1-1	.	TGCAGTGCTAGCGGCAGGGGGCGTAAGGGTAGCACTGAAGCTTTCTTT	CSASGRGRKGSTEAFF
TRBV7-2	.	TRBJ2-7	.	TGTGCCAGCAGCCGTAGGACGGATTACGAGCAGTACTTC	CASSRRTDYEQYF
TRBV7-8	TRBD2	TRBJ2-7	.	TGTGCCAGCAGCTGGGGATTAGCGGGGGGGCTTTACGAGCAGTACTTC	CASSWGLAGGLYEQYF
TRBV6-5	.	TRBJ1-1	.	TGTGCCAGCAGTTACTCTACGGGGGAAGGAACTGAAGCTTTCTTT	CASSYSTGEGTEAFF
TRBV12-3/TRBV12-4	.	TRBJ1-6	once	TGTGCCAGCAGTTTTTCCGGGGGGTATTCACCCCTCCACTTT	CASSFSGGYSPLHF
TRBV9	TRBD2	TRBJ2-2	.	TGTGCCAGCAGCGTCGGGGGGACGGTCGGGGAGCTGTTTTTT	CASSVGGTVGELFF
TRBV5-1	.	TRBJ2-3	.	TGCGCCAGCAGCTTGTCTCCGGGGAGCACAGATACGCAGTATTTT	CASSLSPGSTDTQYF
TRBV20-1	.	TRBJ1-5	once	TGCAGTGCTAGAGAGGGGACATTACGTCAGCCCCAGCATTTT	CSAREGTLRQPQHF
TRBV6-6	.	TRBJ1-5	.	TGTGCCAGCAGCTCGGGAGACCCGGGCAATCAGCCCCAGCATTTT	CASSSGDPGNQPQHF
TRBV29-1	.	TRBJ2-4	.	TGCAGCGTTGAAGGGGGTGGCGACATTCAGTACTTC	CSVEGGGDIQYF
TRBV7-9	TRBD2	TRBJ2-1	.	TGTGCCAGCATCAAGGGCGGAGTGTCGACAGCGGGAGGTGAGCAGTTCTTC	CASIKGGVSTAGGEQFF
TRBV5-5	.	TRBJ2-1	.	TGTGCCAGCAGCTTGGAGACCTTCAGGGGCAAGCAGTTCTTC	CASSLETFRGKQFF
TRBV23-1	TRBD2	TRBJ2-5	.	TGCGCCACCCTTCGGACTAGCGGGGGGGCGGGGGAGACCCAGTACTTC	CATLRTSGGAGETQYF
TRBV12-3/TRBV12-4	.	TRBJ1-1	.	TGTGCCAGCAGTTTGCATGCGGGGACTGAAGCTTTCTTT	CASSLHAGTEAFF
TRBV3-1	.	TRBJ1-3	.	TGTGCCAGCAGCCAACCAGGGACTGCTGGAAACACCATATATTTT	CASSQPGTAGNTIYF
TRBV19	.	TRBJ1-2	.	TGTGCCAGTAGTATAAGTGGACAGCAGTATGGGGGCTACACCTTC	CASSISGQQYGGYTF
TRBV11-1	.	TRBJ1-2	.	TGTGCCAGCAGCTTTCGGTATGGCTACACCTTC	CASSFRYGYTF
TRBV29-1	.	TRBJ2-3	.	TGCAGCGTTGAGGTCGGGGCGAGCACAGATACGCAGTATTTT	CSVEVGASTDTQYF
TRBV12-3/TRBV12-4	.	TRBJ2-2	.	TGTGCCAGCAGTTCGTTGAACACCGGGGAGCTGTTTTTT	CASSSLNTGELFF
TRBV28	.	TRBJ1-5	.	TGTGCCAGCACCCCCCCAAATCAGCCCCAGCATTTT	CASTPPNQPQHF
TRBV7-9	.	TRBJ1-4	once	TGTGCCAGCAGCTCGGGACGAGGTCGAAAACTGTTTTTT	CASSSGRGRKLFF
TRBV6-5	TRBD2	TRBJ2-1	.	TGTGCCATCCTAATCCCGGGGGGGCGTCGGAATGAGCAGTTCTTC	CAILIPGGRRNEQFF
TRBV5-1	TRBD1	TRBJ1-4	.	TGCGCCAGCAGCTTGGGGACAGGGGGGTCAACTAATGAAAAACTGTTTTTT	CASSLGTGGSTNEKLFF
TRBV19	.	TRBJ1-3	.	TGTGCCAGTAGTATAGACGGCGGCCCCTCTGGAAACACCATATATTTT	CASSIDGGPSGNTIYF
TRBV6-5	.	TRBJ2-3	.	TGTGCCAGCAGTTACACGGCCGGCCGTACTAGGCCAGATACGCAGTATTTT	CASSYTAGRTRPDTQYF
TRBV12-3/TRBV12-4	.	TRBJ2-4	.	TGTGCCAGCAGACCGGGACAATTAAACATTCAGTACTTC	CASRPGQLNIQYF